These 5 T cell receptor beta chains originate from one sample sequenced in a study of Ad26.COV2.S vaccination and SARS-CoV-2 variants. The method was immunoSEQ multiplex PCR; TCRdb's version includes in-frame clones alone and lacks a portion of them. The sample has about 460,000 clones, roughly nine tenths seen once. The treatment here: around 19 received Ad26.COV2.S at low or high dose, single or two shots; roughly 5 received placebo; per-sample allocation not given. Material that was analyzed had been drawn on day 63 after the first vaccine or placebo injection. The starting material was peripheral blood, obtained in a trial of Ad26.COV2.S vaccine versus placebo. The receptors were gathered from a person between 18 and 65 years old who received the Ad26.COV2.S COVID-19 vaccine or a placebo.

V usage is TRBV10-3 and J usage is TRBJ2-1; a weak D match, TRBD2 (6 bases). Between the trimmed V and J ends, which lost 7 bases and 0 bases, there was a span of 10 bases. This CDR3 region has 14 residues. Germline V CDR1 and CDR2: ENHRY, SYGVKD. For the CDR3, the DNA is TGTGCCATCACAGCTAGCGACTCCTACAATGAGCAGTTCTTC. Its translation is CAITASDSYNEQFF.

The DNA of the CDR3 is TGTGCCAGCAGCTGGCCGGATGGACAGGGATCCTACAATGAGCAGTTCTTC. Translating it yields CASSWPDGQGSYNEQFF. This chain joins TRBV5-5 and TRBJ2-1, with 8 bases identical to TRBD1. V shed 3 bases and J 1 base; nucleotides not matched to a gene: 9. The CDR3 contains 17 residues. Per germline, CDR1 SGHKS and CDR2 YYEKEE (reference sequence).

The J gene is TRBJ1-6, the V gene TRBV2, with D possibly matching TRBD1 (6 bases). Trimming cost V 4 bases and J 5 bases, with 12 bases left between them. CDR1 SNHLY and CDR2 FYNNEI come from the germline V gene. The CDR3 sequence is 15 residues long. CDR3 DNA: TGTGCCAGCAGTGGGGGGCGACAGAATAATTCACCCCTCCACTTT. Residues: CASSGGRQNNSPLHF.

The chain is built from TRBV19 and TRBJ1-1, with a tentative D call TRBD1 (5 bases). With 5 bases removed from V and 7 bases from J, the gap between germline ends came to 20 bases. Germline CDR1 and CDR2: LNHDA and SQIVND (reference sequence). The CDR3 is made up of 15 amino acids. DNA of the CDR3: TGTGCCAGTAGTCGCCCTCAGGGAGCGGCGAATGAAGCTTTCTTT. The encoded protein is CASSRPQGAANEAFF.

The CDR3 is CASSLFGKNNYGYTF. The CDR3 region has the DNA TGTGCCAGCAGTTTATTCGGGAAAAATAACTATGGCTACACCTTC. The chain couples TRBV27 to TRBJ1-2; D uncertain. V was cut by 1 base and J by 1 base, with 10 bases left in between. The germline CDR1 and CDR2 sequences are MNHEY and SMNVEV (reference sequence). The CDR3 is made up of 15 amino acids.